What follows are 13 T cell receptor beta chains derived from one specimen sequenced in a study of metastatic and nonmetastatic thyroid tumors. Every patient was untreated before thyroid surgery. TCRdb redid the clone calls on the PCR reads using MiXCR. Counted here are approximately 10,000 clones, 27% occurring once; the ten biggest clones make up 20% to 25%. Sequencing was carried out using adjacent normal tissue. The source of these receptors is a male donor with papillary thyroid cancer or a benign thyroid nodule (not recorded which). Some clones in this sample may be carry-over from other donors' samples.

This clone is classed as medium-sized (0.01 to 0.1%). The chain links TRBV7-6 to TRBJ2-2, with TRBD2 matching 13 bases. Germline loops: CDR1 SGHVS, CDR2 FNYEAQ. V lost 3 bases and J lost 5; bases outside the gene matches: 3. The CDR3 consists of 16 residues. Here the CDR3 reads CASSFLGLAGTGELFF. CDR3 sequence (DNA): TGTGCCAGCAGCTTTTTGGGACTAGCGGGAACCGGGGAGCTGTTTTTT.

In its sample, this clone was seen many times. At one of its ends the junction is not consistent with the germline gene, which may arise from a read error. This rearrangement joins TRBV27 to TRBJ2-2; 7 bases align to TRBD1. CDR1 is MNHEY and CDR2 is SMNVEV in the germline V gene (reference sequence). The CDR3 contains 15 residues. CDR3 nucleotide sequence: TGTGCCAGCACTATTGGGACAGCAAACACCGGGGAGCTGCTTTTT. This gives the protein CASTIGTANTGELLF.

This clone occurred a few times. The J gene is TRBJ1-4, the V gene TRBV20-1; 10 bases align to TRBD1. V dropped 6 bases and J dropped 7; count of bases not matched to a gene: 8. Germline V gene lookup returns CDR1 DFQATT and CDR2 SNEGSKA (reference sequence). The CDR3 totals 14 residues. The CDR3 DNA sequence: TGCAGTGCGACGGGACAGGGGTCGGGTGAAAAACTGTTTTTT. Protein sequence: CSATGQGSGEKLFF.

This clone was detected ten times or more. This chain joins TRBV7-9 and TRBJ2-1; 10 bases map to TRBD2. The germline gives CDR1 SEHNR, CDR2 FQNEAQ (reference sequence). CDR3 size: 16 residues. J lost 2 bases, V lost 1 base, and 2 bases had no gene match. CDR3 DNA: TGTGCCAGCAGCTTAGAAGCGGGGGGGGCCTACAATGAGCAGTTCTTC. Protein product: CASSLEAGGAYNEQFF. Filled out from reference TRBV7-9 and TRBJ2-1, the complete variable domain reads DTGVSQNPRHKITKRGQNVTFRCDPISEHNRLYWYRQTLGQGPEFLTYFQNEAQLEKSRLLSDRFSAERPKGSFSTLEIQRTEQGDSAMYLCASSLEAGGAYNEQFFGPGTRLTVL.

This clone was picked up many times. A much bigger clone sits one base away, suggesting this may be a read error. The rearrangement joins TRBV5-1 to TRBJ2-2; 9 bases match TRBD2. CDR3 length: 16 residues. The trim removed 4 bases at V and 3 bases at J, leaving 7 bases unmatched. Germline CDR1 is SGHRS and CDR2 is YFSETQ. The CDR3 spells CASSDSGGSDTGELFF. CDR3 sequence (DNA): TGCGCCAGCAGCGATAGCGGGGGATCTGACACCGGGGAGCTGTTTTTT.

J is TRBJ2-7 and V is TRBV11-2; 8 bases map to TRBD1. Germline V gene lookup returns CDR1 SGHAT and CDR2 FQNNGV. This CDR3 is 15 amino acids long. With V trimmed by 8 bases and J by 1 base, 10 bases remained unmatched. The CDR3 reads CASGQTGEVSYEQYF. In nucleotides, the CDR3 is TGTGCCAGCGGTCAGACAGGGGAGGTTTCCTACGAGCAGTACTTC.

The chain couples TRBV24-1 to TRBJ2-7; D is possibly TRBD1 (8 bases). CDR1 and CDR2 (germline): KGHDR, SFDVKD. The CDR3 totals 17 residues. V dropped 9 bases and J dropped 1 base, with 24 bases sitting between them. This chain's CDR3 is CATGERTYRGGSYEQYF. As DNA, the CDR3 is TGTGCCACCGGGGAGAGGACTTACAGGGGGGGATCCTACGAGCAGTACTTC.

V and J are TRBV9 and TRBJ1-2; possible D gene TRBD1, 5 bases. The V and J ends lost 10 bases and 4 bases respectively, with 17 bases between them. The CDR3 runs 13 residues. Germline loops: CDR1 SGDLS, CDR2 YYNGEE. CDR3 nucleotides: TGTGCCTCAAAACGGGACTCCAGCTATGGCTACACCTTC. This encodes CASKRDSSYGYTF.

V is TRBV7-8 and J is TRBJ1-2; perhaps TRBD1 as D (5 bases). Germline-derived CDR1 and CDR2 are SGHVS and FQNEAQ. The CDR3 contains 18 residues. The germline V and J ends were trimmed by 0 bases and 4 bases, with 21 bases remaining between them. The CDR3 bases are TGTGCCAGCAGCTTAGCGAAAGGGACTCAAATGTTATTCTATGGCTACACCTTC. Its protein is CASSLAKGTQMLFYGYTF.

The rearrangement links TRBV2 to TRBJ2-5; 7 bases match TRBD1. In germline, CDR1 is SNHLY, CDR2 FYNNEI. V gave up 3 bases and J gave up 2 bases; unmatched junction bases: 3. The CDR3 length is 14 residues. The CDR3 nucleotides read TGTGCCAGCAGTGAGGGACAGCAACAAGAGACCCAGTACTTC. Translation gives CASSEGQQQETQYF.

The CDR3 region has the DNA TGTGCCAGCTTGTCAGGGGCCCTGGGAGCTTTCTTT. Its translation: CASLSGALGAFF. The chain couples TRBV2 to TRBJ1-1; tentative D call: TRBD1 (6 bases). This CDR3 has 12 residues. Germline loops: CDR1 SNHLY, CDR2 FYNNEI. V shed 8 bases and J shed 10 bases, with 17 bases lying between them.

The V gene is TRBV20-1, the J gene TRBJ2-7; TRBD2 is a possible D gene (7 bases). The CDR3 sequence is 13 residues long. Germline V gene sequence: CDR1 DFQATT, CDR2 SNEGSKA (reference sequence). The ends were cut back, 2 bases at V and 7 bases at J, with 15 bases in the middle. CDR3 sequence (DNA): TGCAGTGCTAGAAGACGGGGGGCGCGGGAGCAGTACTTC. Encoded protein: CSARRRGAREQYF.

The chain carries TRBV20-1 and TRBJ1-2, with 8 positions matching TRBD1. This CDR3 is 15 amino acids long. V was pared by 7 bases and J by 2 bases, with 12 bases of the junction left unmatched. Germline V gene sequence: CDR1 DFQATT, CDR2 SNEGSKA (reference sequence). CDR3 region: CSVHPTQGANYGYTF. The CDR3 DNA reads as TGCAGTGTCCATCCTACTCAGGGGGCAAACTATGGCTACACCTTC.